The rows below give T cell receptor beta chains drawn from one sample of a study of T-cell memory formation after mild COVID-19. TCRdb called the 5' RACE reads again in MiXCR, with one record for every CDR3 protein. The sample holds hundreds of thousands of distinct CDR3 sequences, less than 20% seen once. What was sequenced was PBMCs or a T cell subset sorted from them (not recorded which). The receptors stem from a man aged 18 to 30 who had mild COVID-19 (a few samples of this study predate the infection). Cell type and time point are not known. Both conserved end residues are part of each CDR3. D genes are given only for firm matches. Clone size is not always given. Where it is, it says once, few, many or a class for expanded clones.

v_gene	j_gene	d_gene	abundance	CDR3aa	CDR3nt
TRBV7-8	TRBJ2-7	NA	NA	CASDPGQGKREQYF	TGTGCCTCCGACCCTGGTCAGGGCAAGCGGGAGCAGTACTTC
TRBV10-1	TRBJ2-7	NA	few	CASSESILGYEQYF	TGCGCCAGCAGTGAGTCGATCTTGGGGTACGAGCAGTACTTC
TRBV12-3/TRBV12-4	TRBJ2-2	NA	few	CASSFVGGHTGELFF	TGTGCCAGCAGTTTCGTGGGGGGTCACACCGGGGAGCTGTTTTTT
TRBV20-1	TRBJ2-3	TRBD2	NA	CSARSTSGRTDTQYF	TGCAGTGCTAGAAGTACTAGCGGTCGCACAGATACGCAGTATTTT
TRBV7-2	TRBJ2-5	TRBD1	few	CASSLGGQGPETQYF	TGTGCCAGCAGCTTAGGGGGACAGGGGCCGGAGACCCAGTACTTC
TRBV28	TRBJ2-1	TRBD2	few	CASIEETSGGGEQFF	TGTGCCAGCATCGAGGAGACTAGCGGGGGGGGTGAGCAGTTCTTC
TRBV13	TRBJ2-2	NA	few	CASSSPLPPGELFF	TGTGCCAGCAGCTCTCCCCTTCCCCCCGGGGAGCTGTTTTTT
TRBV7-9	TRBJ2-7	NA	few	CASSLASSDEQYF	TGTGCCAGCAGCTTAGCAAGCAGCGACGAGCAGTACTTC
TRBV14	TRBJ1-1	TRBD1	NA	CASSPIYRGRRTEAFF	TGTGCCAGCAGCCCGATTTACAGGGGGCGTAGGACTGAAGCTTTCTTT
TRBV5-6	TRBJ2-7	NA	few	CASSRFTGTVGYEQYF	TGTGCCAGCAGCCGATTCACCGGGACGGTAGGCTACGAGCAGTACTTC
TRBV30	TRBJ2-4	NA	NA	CAWSEFGRPYKNIQYF	TGTGCCTGGAGTGAGTTCGGGCGGCCTTACAAAAACATTCAGTACTTC
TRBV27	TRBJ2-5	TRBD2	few	CASSWSGGAFETQYF	TGTGCCAGCAGTTGGAGCGGGGGAGCCTTCGAGACCCAGTACTTC
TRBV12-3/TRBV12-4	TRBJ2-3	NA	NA	CASSLAPGGGDTQYF	TGTGCCAGCAGTTTAGCGCCCGGGGGCGGAGATACGCAGTATTTT
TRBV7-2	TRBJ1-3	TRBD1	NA	CASSWDRGYSGNTIYF	TGTGCCAGCAGCTGGGACAGGGGGTACTCTGGAAACACCATATATTTT
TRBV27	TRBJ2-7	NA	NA	CASSLDGVYEQYF	TGTGCCAGCAGTTTAGATGGGGTCTACGAGCAGTACTTC
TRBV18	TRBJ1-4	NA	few	CASSPDMREKLFF	TGTGCCAGCTCACCGGACATGCGGGAAAAACTGTTTTTT
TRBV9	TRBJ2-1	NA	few	CASSIASDLANEQFF	TGTGCCAGCAGCATTGCTAGCGACCTAGCCAATGAGCAGTTCTTC
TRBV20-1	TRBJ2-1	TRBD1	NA	CSARSTPGQGLF	TGCAGTGCTAGATCCACCCCGGGACAGGGGCTATTC
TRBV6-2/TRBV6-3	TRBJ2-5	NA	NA	CASAPEVETQYF	TGTGCCAGCGCGCCGGAGGTGGAGACCCAGTACTTC
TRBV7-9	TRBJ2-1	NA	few	CASRSLQGGANNEQFF	TGTGCCAGCAGGTCATTACAAGGCGGAGCGAACAATGAGCAGTTCTTC
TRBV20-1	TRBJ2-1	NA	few	CSARDGGGYYNEQFF	TGCAGTGCTAGAGATGGAGGGGGATACTACAATGAGCAGTTCTTC
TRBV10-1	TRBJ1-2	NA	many	CASSDSGYGYTF	TGCGCCAGCAGTGATTCAGGCTATGGCTACACCTTC
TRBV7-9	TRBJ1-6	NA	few	CASSLPVSPLHF	TGTGCCAGCAGCCTCCCCGTATCACCCCTCCACTTT
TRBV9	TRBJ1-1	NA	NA	CASSVGGESEAFF	TGTGCCAGCAGCGTAGGGGGCGAGTCTGAAGCTTTCTTT
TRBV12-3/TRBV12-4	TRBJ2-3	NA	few	CATSEAFTDTQYF	TGTGCCACCTCGGAGGCCTTCACAGATACGCAGTATTTT
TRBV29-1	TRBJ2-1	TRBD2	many	CSVEARGGDEQFF	TGCAGCGTTGAAGCGCGGGGGGGAGATGAGCAGTTCTTC
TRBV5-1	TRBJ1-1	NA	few	CASSPTPVNTEAFF	TGCGCCAGCAGCCCCACCCCCGTGAACACTGAAGCTTTCTTT
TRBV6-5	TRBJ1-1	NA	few	CASSDIRQVGTEAFF	TGTGCCAGCAGTGACATCCGTCAGGTGGGCACTGAAGCTTTCTTT
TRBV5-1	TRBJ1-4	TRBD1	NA	CASSFAGGRKLFF	TGCGCCAGCAGCTTCGCAGGGGGCCGAAAACTGTTTTTT
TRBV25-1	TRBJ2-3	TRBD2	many	CASRPLADDTDTQYF	TGTGCCAGCAGGCCACTAGCGGATGACACAGATACGCAGTATTTT
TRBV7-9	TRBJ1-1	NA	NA	CASSSPLMNTEAFF	TGTGCCAGCAGCTCGCCCCTCATGAACACTGAAGCTTTCTTT
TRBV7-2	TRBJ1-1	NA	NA	CASSFSRGLNTEAFF	TGTGCCAGCAGCTTCTCTAGGGGGTTGAACACTGAAGCTTTCTTT
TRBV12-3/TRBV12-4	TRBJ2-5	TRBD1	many	CASSLEQGQETQYF	TGTGCCAGCAGTTTAGAACAGGGGCAAGAGACCCAGTACTTC
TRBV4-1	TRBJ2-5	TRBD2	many	CASSNLAGGQETQYF	TGCGCCAGCAGCAACCTAGCGGGGGGGCAAGAGACCCAGTACTTC
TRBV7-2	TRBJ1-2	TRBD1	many	CASTTGTGYGYTF	TGTGCCAGCACCACCGGGACAGGGTATGGCTACACCTTC
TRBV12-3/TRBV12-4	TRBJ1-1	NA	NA	CASWKTSLTNTEAFF	TGTGCCAGCTGGAAGACATCCCTAACGAACACTGAAGCTTTCTTT
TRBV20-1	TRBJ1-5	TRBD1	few	CSARGTGTTDQPQHF	TGCAGTGCTAGAGGGACAGGCACTACCGATCAGCCCCAGCATTTT
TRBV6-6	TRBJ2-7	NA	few	CASSYPGTVYEQYF	TGTGCCAGCAGTTACCCCGGGACGGTCTACGAGCAGTACTTC
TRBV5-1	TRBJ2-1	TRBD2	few	CASSWTGLEGGEQFF	TGCGCCAGCAGCTGGACGGGACTAGAGGGAGGAGAGCAGTTCTTC
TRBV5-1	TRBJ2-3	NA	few	CASSLIGTTSTDTQYF	TGCGCCAGCAGCTTGATTGGTACCACTAGCACAGATACGCAGTATTTT
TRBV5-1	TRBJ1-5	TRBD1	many	CASSTGQGNQPQHF	TGCGCCAGCAGCACTGGACAGGGTAATCAGCCCCAGCATTTT
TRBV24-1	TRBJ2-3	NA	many	CATKPGVRGPNTDTQYF	TGTGCCACCAAACCTGGGGTGCGGGGGCCGAACACAGATACGCAGTATTTT
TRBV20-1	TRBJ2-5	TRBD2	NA	CSARDPGLAWKTQYF	TGCAGTGCTAGAGATCCCGGACTAGCTTGGAAGACCCAGTACTTC
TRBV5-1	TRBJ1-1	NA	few	CASQFRGPSSEAFF	TGCGCCAGCCAATTTCGGGGGCCGTCATCTGAAGCTTTCTTT
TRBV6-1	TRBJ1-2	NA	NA	CASSERRNYGYTF	TGTGCCAGCAGTGAGCGGCGGAACTATGGCTACACCTTC
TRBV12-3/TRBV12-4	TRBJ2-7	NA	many	CASSLSGRSYEQYF	TGTGCCAGCAGTTTATCAGGTAGATCCTACGAGCAGTACTTC
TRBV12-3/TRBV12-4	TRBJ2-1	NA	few	CASSGTPYNEQFF	TGTGCCAGCAGTGGGACGCCGTACAATGAGCAGTTCTTC
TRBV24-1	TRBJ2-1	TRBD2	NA	CATSDRGTSGGDNEQFF	TGTGCCACCAGTGACCGAGGGACTAGCGGGGGGGACAATGAGCAGTTCTTC
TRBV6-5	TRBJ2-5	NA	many	CASNYGPGAKETQYF	TGTGCCAGCAATTACGGTCCGGGGGCCAAAGAGACCCAGTACTTC
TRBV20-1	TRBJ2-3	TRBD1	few	CSVPTGVSTDTQYF	TGCAGTGTTCCTACAGGGGTGTCAACAGATACGCAGTATTTT
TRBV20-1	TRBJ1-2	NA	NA	CSPDTFTGSRTNYGYTF	TGCAGTCCCGATACCTTTACAGGGTCGCGGACTAACTATGGCTACACCTTC
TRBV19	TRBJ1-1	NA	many	CASSVQGITEAFF	TGTGCCAGTAGTGTTCAAGGGATAACTGAAGCTTTCTTT
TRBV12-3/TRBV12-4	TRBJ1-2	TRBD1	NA	CASSPDRGRVGYTF	TGTGCCAGCAGTCCGGACAGGGGAAGAGTGGGCTACACCTTC
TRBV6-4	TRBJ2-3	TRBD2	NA	CASSVEGLAVPGDTQYF	TGTGCCAGCAGTGTGGAAGGACTAGCGGTACCGGGGGATACGCAGTATTTT
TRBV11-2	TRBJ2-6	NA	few	CASSFTGANVLTF	TGTGCCAGCAGCTTTACTGGGGCCAACGTCCTGACTTTC
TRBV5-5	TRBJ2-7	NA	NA	CASGHNYEQYF	TGTGCCAGCGGGCACAACTACGAGCAGTACTTC
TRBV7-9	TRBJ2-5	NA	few	CASTPSASQETQYF	TGTGCCAGCACCCCCAGCGCGTCCCAAGAGACCCAGTACTTC
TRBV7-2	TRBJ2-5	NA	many	CASSLGRELEETQYF	TGTGCCAGCAGCTTAGGACGGGAATTAGAAGAGACCCAGTACTTC